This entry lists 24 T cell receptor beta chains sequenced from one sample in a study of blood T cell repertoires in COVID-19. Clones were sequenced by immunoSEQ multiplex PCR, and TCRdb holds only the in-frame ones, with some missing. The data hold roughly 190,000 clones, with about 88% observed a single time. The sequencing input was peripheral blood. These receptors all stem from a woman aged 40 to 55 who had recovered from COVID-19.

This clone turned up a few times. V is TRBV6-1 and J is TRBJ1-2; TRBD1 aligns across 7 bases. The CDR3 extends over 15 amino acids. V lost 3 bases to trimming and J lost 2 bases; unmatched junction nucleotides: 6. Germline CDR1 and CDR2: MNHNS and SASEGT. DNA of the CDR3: TGTGCCAGCAGTGATTTGACAGGGCCCAACTATGGCTACACCTTC. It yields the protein CASSDLTGPNYGYTF.

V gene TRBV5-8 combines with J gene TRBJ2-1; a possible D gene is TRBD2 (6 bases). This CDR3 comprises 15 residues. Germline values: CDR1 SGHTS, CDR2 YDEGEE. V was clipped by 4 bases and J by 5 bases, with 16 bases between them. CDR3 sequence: CASSPPPGGHNEQFF. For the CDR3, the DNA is TGTGCCAGCAGCCCACCTCCCGGGGGTCACAATGAGCAGTTCTTC.

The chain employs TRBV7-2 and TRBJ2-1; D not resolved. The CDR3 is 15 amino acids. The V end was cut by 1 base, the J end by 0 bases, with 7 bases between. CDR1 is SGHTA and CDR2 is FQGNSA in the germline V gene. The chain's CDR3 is CASSLDASSYNEQFF. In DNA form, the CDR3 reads TGTGCCAGCAGCTTAGATGCCAGCTCCTACAATGAGCAGTTCTTC.

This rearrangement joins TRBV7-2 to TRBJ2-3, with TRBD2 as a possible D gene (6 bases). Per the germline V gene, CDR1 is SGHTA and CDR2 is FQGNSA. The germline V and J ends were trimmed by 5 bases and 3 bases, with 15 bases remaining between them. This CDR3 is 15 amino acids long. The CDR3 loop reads CASSLGLAWTDTQYF. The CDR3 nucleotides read TGTGCCAGCAGCCTCGGGCTAGCGTGGACAGATACGCAGTATTTT. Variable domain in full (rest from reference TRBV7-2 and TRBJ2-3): GAGVSQSPSNKVTEKGKDVELRCDPISGHTALYWYRQSLGQGLEFLIYFQGNSAPDKSGLPSDRFSAERTGGSVSTLTIQRTQQEDSAVYLCASSLGLAWTDTQYFGPGTRLTVL.

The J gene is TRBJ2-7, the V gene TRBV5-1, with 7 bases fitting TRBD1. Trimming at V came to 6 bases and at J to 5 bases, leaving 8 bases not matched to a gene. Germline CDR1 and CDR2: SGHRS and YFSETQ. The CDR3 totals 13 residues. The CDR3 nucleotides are TGCGCCAGCAACCTACAGGGGATCCACGAGCAGTACTTC. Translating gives CASNLQGIHEQYF. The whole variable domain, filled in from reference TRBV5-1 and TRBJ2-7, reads KAGVTQTPRYLIKTRGQQVTLSCSPISGHRSVSWYQQTPGQGLQFLFEYFSETQRNKGNFPGRFSGRQFSNSRSEMNVSTLELGDSALYLCASNLQGIHEQYFGPGTRLTVT.

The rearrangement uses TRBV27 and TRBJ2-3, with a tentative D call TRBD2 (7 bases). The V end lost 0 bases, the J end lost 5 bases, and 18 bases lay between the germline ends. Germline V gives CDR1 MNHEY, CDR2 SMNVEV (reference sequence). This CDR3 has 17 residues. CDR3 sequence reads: CASSLSGGGGVIDTQYF. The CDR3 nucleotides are TGTGCCAGCAGTTTATCGGGGGGGGGCGGTGTAATAGATACGCAGTATTTT.

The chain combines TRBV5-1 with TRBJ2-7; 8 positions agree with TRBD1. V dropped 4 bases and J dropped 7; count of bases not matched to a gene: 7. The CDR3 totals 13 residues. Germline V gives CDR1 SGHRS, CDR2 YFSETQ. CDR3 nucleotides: TGCGCCAGCAGCCAACAAACAGGGGGAGAGCAGTACTTC. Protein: CASSQQTGGEQYF.

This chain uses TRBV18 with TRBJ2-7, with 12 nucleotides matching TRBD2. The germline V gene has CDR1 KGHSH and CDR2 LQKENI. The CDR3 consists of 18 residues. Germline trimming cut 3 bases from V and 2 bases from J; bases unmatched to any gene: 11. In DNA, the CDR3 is TGTGCCAGCTCACCCTCCGTTCCACTAGCGGGAGGAACCTACGAGCAGTACTTC. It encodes CASSPSVPLAGGTYEQYF.

CDR3 sequence: CASSQGVGDSNSPLHF. CDR3 DNA: TGTGCCAGCAGCCAAGGGGTCGGAGACTCTAATTCACCCCTCCACTTT. V is TRBV4-2 and J is TRBJ1-6, with D uncertain. The length of the CDR3 is 16 residues. Germline lookup yields CDR1 LGHNA and CDR2 YNFKEQ. Trimming pared 1 base from V and 6 bases from J, leaving 13 bases between.

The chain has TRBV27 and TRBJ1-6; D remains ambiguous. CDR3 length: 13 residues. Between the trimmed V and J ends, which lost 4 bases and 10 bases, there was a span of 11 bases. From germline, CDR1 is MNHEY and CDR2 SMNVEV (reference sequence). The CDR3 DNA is TGTGCCAGCAGTTCCACGGGGTTCTCACCCCTCCACTTT. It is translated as CASSSTGFSPLHF.

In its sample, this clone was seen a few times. CDR3 amino acids: CASSPQTGSSSYEQYF. For the CDR3, the DNA is TGTGCCAGCAGCCCGCAGACGGGGTCTTCCTCCTACGAGCAGTACTTC. V is TRBV14 and J is TRBJ2-7; D may be TRBD2 (5 bases). V shed 4 bases and J shed 0 bases, with 16 bases lying between them. This CDR3 region has 16 residues. Germline lookup yields CDR1 SGHDN and CDR2 FVKESK.

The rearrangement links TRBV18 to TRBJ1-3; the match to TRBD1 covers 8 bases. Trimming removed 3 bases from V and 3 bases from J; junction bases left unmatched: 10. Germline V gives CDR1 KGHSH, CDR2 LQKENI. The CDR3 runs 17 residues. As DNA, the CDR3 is TGTGCCAGCTCACCTCAAACGCCAGGGGGCTTTGGAAACACCATATATTTT. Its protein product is CASSPQTPGGFGNTIYF.

The DNA of the CDR3 is TGTGCCAGTAGTATGCCCGCGACAGGTGGCGAGACCCAGTACTTC. Amino acid sequence: CASSMPATGGETQYF. The chain links TRBV19 to TRBJ2-5; weak D call: TRBD1 (6 bases). Trimming shortened V by 3 bases and J by 5 bases, and 16 bases separated the two germline ends. This CDR3 contains 15 residues. Germline V lookup: CDR1 LNHDA, CDR2 SQIVND (reference sequence).

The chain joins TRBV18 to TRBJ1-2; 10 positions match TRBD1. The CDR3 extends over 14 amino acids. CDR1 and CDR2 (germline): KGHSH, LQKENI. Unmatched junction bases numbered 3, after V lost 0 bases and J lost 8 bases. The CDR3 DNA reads TGTGCCAGCTCACCACCGGGACAGGGGAAAGGCTACACCTTC. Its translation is CASSPPGQGKGYTF. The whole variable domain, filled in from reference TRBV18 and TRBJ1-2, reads NAGVMQNPRHLVRRRGQEARLRCSPMKGHSHVYWYRQLPEEGLKFMVYLQKENIIDESGMPKERFSAEFPKEGPSILRIQQVVRGDSAAYFCASSPPGQGKGYTFGSGTRLTVV.

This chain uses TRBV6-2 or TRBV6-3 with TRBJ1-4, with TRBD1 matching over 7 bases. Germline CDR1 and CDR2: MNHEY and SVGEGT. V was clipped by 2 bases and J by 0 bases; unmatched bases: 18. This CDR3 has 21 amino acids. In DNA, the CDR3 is TGTGCCAGCAGTTACCCTGCGCACGCGACAGGGTTTTCCGCAACTAATGAAAAACTGTTTTTT. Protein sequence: CASSYPAHATGFSATNEKLFF.

In DNA, the CDR3 is TGTGCCAGCAGCAGTTTAGGAGGGGGGGACTACGAGCAGTACTTC. Translated: CASSSLGGGDYEQYF. The V gene is TRBV27, the J gene TRBJ2-7; D possibly corresponds to TRBD2 (7 bases). This CDR3 is 15 amino acids long. Per germline, CDR1 MNHEY and CDR2 SMNVEV (reference sequence). Trimming took 6 bases from V and 3 from J, leaving 18 bases between them.

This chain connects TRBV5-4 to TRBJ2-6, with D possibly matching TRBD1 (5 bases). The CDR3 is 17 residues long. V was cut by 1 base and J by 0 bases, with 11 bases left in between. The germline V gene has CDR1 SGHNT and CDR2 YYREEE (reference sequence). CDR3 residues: CASSLRAGLSGANVLTF. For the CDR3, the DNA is TGTGCCAGCAGCTTGAGGGCAGGGCTCTCTGGGGCCAACGTCCTGACTTTC. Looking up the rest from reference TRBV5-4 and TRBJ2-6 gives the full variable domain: ETGVTQSPTHLIKTRGQQVTLRCSSQSGHNTVSWYQQALGQGPQFIFQYYREEENGRGNFPPRFSGLQFPNYSSELNVNALELDDSALYLCASSLRAGLSGANVLTFGAGSRLTVL.

The CDR3 sequence is CSVGPGDPGELFF. CDR3 coding DNA: TGCAGCGTTGGTCCAGGGGACCCCGGGGAGCTGTTTTTT. This rearrangement joins TRBV29-1 to TRBJ2-2; D is possibly TRBD1 (6 bases). Germline V lookup: CDR1 SQVTM, CDR2 ANQGSEA. The CDR3 spans 13 residues. Trimming removed 4 bases at V and 6 bases at J, with 12 bases between.

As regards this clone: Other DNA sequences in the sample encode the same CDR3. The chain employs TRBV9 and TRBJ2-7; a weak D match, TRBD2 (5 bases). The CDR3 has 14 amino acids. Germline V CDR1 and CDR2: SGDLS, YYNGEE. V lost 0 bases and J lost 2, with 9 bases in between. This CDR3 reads CASSVDGSTYEQYF. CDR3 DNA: TGTGCCAGCAGCGTAGATGGGAGTACCTACGAGCAGTACTTC.

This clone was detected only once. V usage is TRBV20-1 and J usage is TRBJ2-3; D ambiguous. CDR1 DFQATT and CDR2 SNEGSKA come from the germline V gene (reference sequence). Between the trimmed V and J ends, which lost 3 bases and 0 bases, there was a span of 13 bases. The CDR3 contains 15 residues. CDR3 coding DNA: TGCAGTGCTAGTGGGCAGTGGGCTAGCACAGATACGCAGTATTTT. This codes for CSASGQWASTDTQYF.

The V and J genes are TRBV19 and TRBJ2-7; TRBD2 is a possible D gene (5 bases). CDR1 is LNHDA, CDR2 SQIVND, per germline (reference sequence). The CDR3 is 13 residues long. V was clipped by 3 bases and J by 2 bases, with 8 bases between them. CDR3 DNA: TGTGCCAGTAGTATTTCGGGGACCTACGAGCAGTACTTC. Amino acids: CASSISGTYEQYF.

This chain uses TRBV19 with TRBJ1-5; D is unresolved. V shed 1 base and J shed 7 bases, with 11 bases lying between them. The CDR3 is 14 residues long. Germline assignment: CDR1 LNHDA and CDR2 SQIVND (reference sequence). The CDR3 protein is CASSIVGVYQPQHF. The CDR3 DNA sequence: TGTGCCAGTAGTATAGTAGGAGTTTACCAGCCCCAGCATTTT.

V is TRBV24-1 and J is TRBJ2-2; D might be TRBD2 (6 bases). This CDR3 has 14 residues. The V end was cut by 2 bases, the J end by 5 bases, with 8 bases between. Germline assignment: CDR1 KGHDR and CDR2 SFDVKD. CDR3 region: CATSDSGTTGELFF. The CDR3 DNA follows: TGTGCCACCAGTGATTCCGGGACTACCGGGGAGCTGTTTTTT.

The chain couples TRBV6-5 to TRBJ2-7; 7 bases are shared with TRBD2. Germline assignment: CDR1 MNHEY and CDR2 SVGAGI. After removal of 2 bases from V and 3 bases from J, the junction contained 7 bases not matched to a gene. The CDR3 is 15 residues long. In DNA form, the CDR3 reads TGTGCCAGCAGTTACCTTGGCGGGGGACTCTACGAGCAGTACTTC. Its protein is CASSYLGGGLYEQYF.